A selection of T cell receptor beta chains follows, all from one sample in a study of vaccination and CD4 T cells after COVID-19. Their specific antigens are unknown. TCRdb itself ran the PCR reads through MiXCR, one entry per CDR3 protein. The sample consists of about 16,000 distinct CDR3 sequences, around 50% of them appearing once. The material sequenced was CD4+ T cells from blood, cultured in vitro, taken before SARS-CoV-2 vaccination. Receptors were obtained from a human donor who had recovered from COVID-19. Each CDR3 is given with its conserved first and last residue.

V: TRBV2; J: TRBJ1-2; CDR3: CASSRDRGSSYGYTF
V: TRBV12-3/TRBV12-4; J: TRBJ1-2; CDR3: CASSLRGDGYTF
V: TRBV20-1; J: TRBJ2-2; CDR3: CSASRSGRGTGELFF
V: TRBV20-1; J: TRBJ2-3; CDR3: CSAGVGAGGLADTQYF
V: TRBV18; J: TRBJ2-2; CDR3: CASSPVLAGGPNTGELFF
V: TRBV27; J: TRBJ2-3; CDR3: CASSSSDITDTQYF
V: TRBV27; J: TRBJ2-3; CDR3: CASSSTLTDTQYF
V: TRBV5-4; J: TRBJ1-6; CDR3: CASSFPGSNSPLHF
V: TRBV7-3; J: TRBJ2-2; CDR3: CASSLLGGLALPGELFF
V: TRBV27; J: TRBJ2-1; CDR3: CASSLGIDNEQFF
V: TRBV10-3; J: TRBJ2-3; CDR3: CAISERVRDRGTDTQYF
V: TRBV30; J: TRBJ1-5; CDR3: CAWSVGGNQPQHF
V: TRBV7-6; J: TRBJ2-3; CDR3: CASSNNRGQSTDTQYF
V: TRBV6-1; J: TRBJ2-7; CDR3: CASRTDMWAYEQYF
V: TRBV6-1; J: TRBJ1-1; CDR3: CASRHRGSLNTEAFF
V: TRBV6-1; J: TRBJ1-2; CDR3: CASRRPQATGGYTF
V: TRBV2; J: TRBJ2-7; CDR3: CASLGTGAYEQYF
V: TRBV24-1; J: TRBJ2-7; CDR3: CATSDPRDSSYEQYF
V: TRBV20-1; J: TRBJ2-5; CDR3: CSVKEGPWEETQYF
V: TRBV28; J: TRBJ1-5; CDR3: CASGQGNDQPQHF
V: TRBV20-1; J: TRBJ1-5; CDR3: CSAKEGSWSNQPQHF
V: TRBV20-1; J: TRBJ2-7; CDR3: CSARWDRAYEQYF
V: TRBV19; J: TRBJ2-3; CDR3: CASSGSSVVGADTQYF
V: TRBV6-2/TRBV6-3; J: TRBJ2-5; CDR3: CASSRRETQYF
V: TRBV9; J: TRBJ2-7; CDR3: CASSANDYEQYF
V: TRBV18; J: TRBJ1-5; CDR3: CASSPGGVGNQPQHF
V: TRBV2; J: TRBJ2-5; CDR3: CASSESSGQGETQYF
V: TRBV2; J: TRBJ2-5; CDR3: CASSGGTSGRRETQYF
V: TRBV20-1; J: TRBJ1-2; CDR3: CSASLGRVGAGANYGYTF
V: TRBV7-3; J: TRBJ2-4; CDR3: CASSLNSGSSQYF
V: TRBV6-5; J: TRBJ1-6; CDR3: CASSYSIPDGNSPLHF
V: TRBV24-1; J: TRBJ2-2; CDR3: CATGPSRPVGGELFF
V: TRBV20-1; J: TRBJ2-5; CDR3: CSAHTGAETQYF